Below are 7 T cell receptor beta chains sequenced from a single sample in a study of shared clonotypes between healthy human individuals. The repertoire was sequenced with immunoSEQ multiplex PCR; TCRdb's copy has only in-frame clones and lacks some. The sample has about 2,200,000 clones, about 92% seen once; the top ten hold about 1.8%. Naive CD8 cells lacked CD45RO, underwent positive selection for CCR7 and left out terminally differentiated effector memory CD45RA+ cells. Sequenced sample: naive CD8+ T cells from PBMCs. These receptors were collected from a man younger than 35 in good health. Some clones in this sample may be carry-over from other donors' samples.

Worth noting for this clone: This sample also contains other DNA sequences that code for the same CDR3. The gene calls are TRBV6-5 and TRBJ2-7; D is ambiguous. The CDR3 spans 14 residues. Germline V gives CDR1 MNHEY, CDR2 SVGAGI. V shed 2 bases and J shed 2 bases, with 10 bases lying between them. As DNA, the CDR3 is TGTGCCAGCAGTTACGGGGAATCACCCTACGAGCAGTACTTC. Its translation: CASSYGESPYEQYF.

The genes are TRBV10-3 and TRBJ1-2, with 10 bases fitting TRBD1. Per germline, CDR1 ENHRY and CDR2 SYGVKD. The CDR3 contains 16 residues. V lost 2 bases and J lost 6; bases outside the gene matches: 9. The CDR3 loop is CAISEPVVGQGNGYTF. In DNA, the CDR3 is TGTGCCATCAGTGAGCCAGTCGTGGGACAGGGGAATGGCTACACCTTC.

CDR3 coding DNA: TGTGCCAGCAGCTTAGCTCTCTGGCAGGGCCGCGACGAGCAGTACTTC. Translation gives CASSLALWQGRDEQYF. The genes are TRBV13 and TRBJ2-7; tentatively, D is TRBD1 (5 bases). Between the trimmed V and J ends, which lost 1 base and 5 bases, there was a span of 18 bases. CDR1 and CDR2 from the germline V gene are PRHDT and FYEKMQ (reference sequence). This CDR3 is 16 amino acids long.

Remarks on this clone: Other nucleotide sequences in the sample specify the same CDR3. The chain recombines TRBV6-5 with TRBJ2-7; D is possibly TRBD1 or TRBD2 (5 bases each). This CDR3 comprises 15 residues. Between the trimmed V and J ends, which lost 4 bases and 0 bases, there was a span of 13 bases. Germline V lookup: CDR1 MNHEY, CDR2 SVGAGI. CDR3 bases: TGTGCCAGCAGTTTCGGACAAGGGAGCTCCTACGAGCAGTACTTC. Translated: CASSFGQGSSYEQYF.

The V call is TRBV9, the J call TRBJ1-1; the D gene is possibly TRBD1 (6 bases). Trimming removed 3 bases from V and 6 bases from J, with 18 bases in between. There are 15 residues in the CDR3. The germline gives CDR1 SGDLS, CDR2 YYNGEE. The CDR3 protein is CASSDQGNRFAEAFF. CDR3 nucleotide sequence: TGTGCCAGCAGCGACCAGGGGAATCGTTTCGCTGAAGCTTTCTTT.

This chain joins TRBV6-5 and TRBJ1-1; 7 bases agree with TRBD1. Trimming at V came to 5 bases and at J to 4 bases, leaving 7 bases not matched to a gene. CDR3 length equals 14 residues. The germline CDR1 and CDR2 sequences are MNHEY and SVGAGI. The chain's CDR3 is CASSQGDLGTEAFF. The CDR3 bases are TGTGCCAGCAGTCAGGGGGATTTGGGCACTGAAGCTTTCTTT.

This CDR3 reads CASSLSPTADTQYF. CDR3 sequence (DNA): TGTGCCAGCAGTTTATCGCCGACCGCGGATACGCAGTATTTT. The chain combines TRBV27 with TRBJ2-3, with D unclear. V lost 0 bases and J lost 6, with 10 bases in between. This CDR3 is 14 amino acids long. Per the germline V gene, CDR1 is MNHEY and CDR2 is SMNVEV (reference sequence).